This T cell receptor beta chain derives from a study of shared clonotypes between healthy human individuals (dated by TCRdb to 2018 to 2020). The study in broad terms: A couple of women and a few men aged 18 to 49 years were included in the cohort. For each donor, CD4 naive and CD4 memory were each given three plates, CD8 naive was given two plates, and CD8 memory was given one plate. The study deeply sequenced blood TCR repertoires of about 5 healthy adults to estimate repertoire size and the extent of clonotype sharing between individuals. To increase sequencing depth and limit assay-specific biases, TCR repertoire library preparation and sequencing were carried out by different laboratories using diverse techniques. Leukapheresis yielded between about 0.85 and 9.5 billion PBMCs per donor.

From the germline V gene (reference sequence), CDR1 is MNHNY and CDR2 is SVGAGI. From the cysteine up to the phenylalanine, the CDR3 has a length of 12 residues. The retained sequence is limited to the CDR3, 36 bases, with the frame set at the first base. The trim is 6 bases for V and 0 bases for J, with a gap of 5 bases between the germline ends. The donors were healthy, HIV-negative adults with no recently reported acute infections or vaccinations. Every donor was a Caucasian adult residing in Nashville, Tennessee, USA. CD4+ T cells were enriched through magnetic negative selection, after which naive cells were positively selected on CD45RA and the remaining negative fraction served as the memory subset. After blood collection by leukapheresis, PBMCs were isolated using Ficoll-Histopaque density gradient centrifugation and then cryopreserved in the vapor phase of liquid nitrogen. Analytical flow cytometry was used to check the purity and quantity of every magnetically sorted T cell population. Genomic DNA was isolated from each sorted fraction and quantified by UV absorbance on a Nanodrop 2000c.

The paper's findings and limits, for the study overall: Naive subsets generally had larger estimated clonotype richness than memory subsets. The small number of donors limited the genetic and exposure-history diversity represented. Rarefaction of sorted-subset datasets indicated incomplete sequencing despite the large sequencing depth. Approximately 5% of naive CD4, 3.5% of naive CD8, 2.3% of memory CD4, and about 0.4% of memory CD8 clonotypes were shared across several donors. Compared with non-shared clonotypes, the clonotypes found in all four sorted-subset donors had higher generation probabilities. Pairwise subsampling led to the expectation that sequencing depth would affect the degree of clonotype sharing among donors. Sampling was restricted to blood, and TCR repertoires in tissue are likely to differ from TCR repertoires in blood.

Using the deep immunoSEQ assay, TCR CDR3 regions were amplified from genomic DNA by multiplex PCR. For each cell subset, the extracted genomic DNA was distributed evenly across all wells of several immunoSEQ 96-well plates, and each plate served as one replicate. For sorted subsets, approximately 0.2 ug of genomic DNA, equivalent to tens of thousands of T cell genomes, went into each replicate PCR. Purified libraries were measured with a Qubit 3.0 fluorometer, size-checked on a Bioanalyzer 2100, and measured again with the KAPA Library Quantification kit. Every immunoSEQ 96-well plate was sequenced on a separate single-read 150-cycle Illumina NextSeq 550 flow cell. In the paper's pipeline: The immunoSEQ output contained only junctional sequences without quality scores, so filtering could not match that applied to full-length reads. Sequences were annotated with PyIR, a Python wrapper for IgBLAST v1.9, and V/J genes and CDR3 were assigned using IMGT germline references. Reads with weak V/J assignments (E-value above 1e-6), missing CDR3, stop codons, out-of-frame junctions, or ambiguous translated residues were removed. V3J clonotypes were defined as sequences sharing the same inferred V gene, J gene, and CDR3 amino acid sequence. The percentage overlap between two repertoires was calculated by dividing the number of shared unique clonotypes by the size of the smaller repertoire. RTK rarefaction, the Chao1 estimator, and Recon v2.1 estimates of unobserved clonotypes were used to assess repertoire richness. For all TCRbeta clonotypes obtained by the gDNA method from several donors, generation probabilities were computed with OLGA. The immuneACCESS repertoire file appears here via TCRdb, limited to in-frame rearrangements. These files lack a portion of the clones; in checked studies, under half of the deficit traces to unresolved V genes, and the cause of the others is not known. V and J calls and clone size are copied from that table; D and trimming were computed from the DNA. The sample contains under 2.5 million clones, 85% to 95% of them found a single time. Clones ranked in the top ten supply 0.37% of the sample.

Remarks on this clone: No antigen is known for it. Per-base quality was not reported, and no clone a single base away is much larger than it.

The source is a young man in good health. Some clones in this sample may be carry-over from other donors' samples. Sequenced: naive CD4+ T cells from PBMCs. The sample's cell subset or site, from its label and the paper: CD45RA+ positively selected. The chain is encoded by TRBV6-6 joined to TRBJ1-2, with the D gene not confidently named. The CDR3 is CASSPANYGYTF. The base sequence is TGTGCCAGCAGCCCAGCTAACTATGGCTACACCTTC.